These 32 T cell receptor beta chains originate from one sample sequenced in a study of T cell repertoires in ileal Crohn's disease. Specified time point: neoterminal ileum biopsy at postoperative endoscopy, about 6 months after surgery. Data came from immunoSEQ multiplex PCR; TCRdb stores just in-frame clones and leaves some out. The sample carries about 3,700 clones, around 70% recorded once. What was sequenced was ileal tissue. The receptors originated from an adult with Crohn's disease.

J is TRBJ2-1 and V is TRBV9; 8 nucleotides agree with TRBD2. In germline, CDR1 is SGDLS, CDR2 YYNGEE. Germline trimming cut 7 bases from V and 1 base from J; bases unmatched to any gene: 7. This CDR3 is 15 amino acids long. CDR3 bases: TGTGCCAGCCAAGATAGCGGGAATTCCTACAATGAGCAGTTCTTC. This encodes CASQDSGNSYNEQFF.

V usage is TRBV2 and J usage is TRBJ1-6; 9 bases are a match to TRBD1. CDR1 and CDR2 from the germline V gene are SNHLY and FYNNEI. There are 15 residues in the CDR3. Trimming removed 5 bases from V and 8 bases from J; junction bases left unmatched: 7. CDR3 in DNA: TGTGCCAGCAGTACTTCTACAGGGGGCGATTCACCCCTCCACTTT. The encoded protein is CASSTSTGGDSPLHF. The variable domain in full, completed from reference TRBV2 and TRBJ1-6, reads EPEVTQTPSHQVTQMGQEVILRCVPISNHLYFYWYRQILGQKVEFLVSFYNNEISEKSEIFDDQFSVERPDGSNFTLKIRSTKLEDSAMYFCASSTSTGGDSPLHFGNGTRLTVT.

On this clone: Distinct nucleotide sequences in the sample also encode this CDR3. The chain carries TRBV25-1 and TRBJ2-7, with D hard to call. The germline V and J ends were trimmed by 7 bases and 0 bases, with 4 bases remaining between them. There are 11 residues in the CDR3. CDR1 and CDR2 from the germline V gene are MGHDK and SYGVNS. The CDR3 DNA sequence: TGTGCCAGCACACACTCCTACGAGCAGTACTTC. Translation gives CASTHSYEQYF.

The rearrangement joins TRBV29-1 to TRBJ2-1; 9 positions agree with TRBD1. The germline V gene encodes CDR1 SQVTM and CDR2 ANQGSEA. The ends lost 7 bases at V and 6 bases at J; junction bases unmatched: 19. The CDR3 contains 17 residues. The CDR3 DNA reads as TGCAGCGCCATGGACAGGGGCGCAGGGCTAGGGGGCAATGAGCAGTTCTTC. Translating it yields CSAMDRGAGLGGNEQFF.

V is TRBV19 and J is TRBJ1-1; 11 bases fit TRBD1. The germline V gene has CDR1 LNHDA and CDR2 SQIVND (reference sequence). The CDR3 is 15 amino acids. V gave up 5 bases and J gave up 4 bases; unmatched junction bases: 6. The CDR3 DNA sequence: TGTGCCAGTAGTGACGTCGGGACAGGGGGCACTGAAGCTTTCTTT. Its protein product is CASSDVGTGGTEAFF.

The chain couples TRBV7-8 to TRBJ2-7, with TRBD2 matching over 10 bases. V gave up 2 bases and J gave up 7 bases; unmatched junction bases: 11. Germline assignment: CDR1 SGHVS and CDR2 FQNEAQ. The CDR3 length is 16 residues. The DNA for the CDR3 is TGTGCCAGCAGCTTAAGTCGGAGCGGGGGGGCTGGTGAGCAGTACTTC. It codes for CASSLSRSGGAGEQYF. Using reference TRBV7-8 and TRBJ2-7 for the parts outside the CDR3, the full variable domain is GAGVSQSPRYKVAKRGQDVALRCDPISGHVSLFWYQQALGQGPEFLTYFQNEAQLDKSGLPSDRFFAERPEGSVSTLKIQRTQQEDSAVYLCASSLSRSGGAGEQYFGPGTRLTVT.

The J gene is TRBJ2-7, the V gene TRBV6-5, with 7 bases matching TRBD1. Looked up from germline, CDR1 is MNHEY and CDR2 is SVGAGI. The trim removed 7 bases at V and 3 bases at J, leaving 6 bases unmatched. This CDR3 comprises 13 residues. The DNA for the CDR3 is TGTGCCAGCACCGGGACAGAGGACTACGAGCAGTACTTC. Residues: CASTGTEDYEQYF.

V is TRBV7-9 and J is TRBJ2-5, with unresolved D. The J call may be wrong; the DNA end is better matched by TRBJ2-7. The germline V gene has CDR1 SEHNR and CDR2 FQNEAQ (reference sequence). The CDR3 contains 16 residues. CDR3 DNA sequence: TGTGCCAGCAGCTTAGGGGTAGACACCTCACCCTACGAGCAGTACTTC. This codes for CASSLGVDTSPYEQYF.

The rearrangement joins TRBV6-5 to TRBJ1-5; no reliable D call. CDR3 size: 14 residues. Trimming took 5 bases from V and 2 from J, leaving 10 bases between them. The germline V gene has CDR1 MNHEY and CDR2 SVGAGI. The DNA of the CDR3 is TGTGCCAGCAGTCTAACCCTAGGCAATCAGCCCCAGCATTTT. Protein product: CASSLTLGNQPQHF.

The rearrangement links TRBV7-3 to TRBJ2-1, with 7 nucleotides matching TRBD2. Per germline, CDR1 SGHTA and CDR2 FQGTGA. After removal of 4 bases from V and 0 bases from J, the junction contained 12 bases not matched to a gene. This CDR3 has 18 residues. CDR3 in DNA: TGTGCCAGCAGCTATAACCCCGGGACTACCATCTCCTACAATGAGCAGTTCTTC. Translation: CASSYNPGTTISYNEQFF. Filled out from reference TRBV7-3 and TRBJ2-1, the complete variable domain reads GAGVSQTPSNKVTEKGKYVELRCDPISGHTALYWYRQSLGQGPEFLIYFQGTGAADDSGLPNDRFFAVRPEGSVSTLKIQRTERGDSAVYLCASSYNPGTTISYNEQFFGPGTRLTVL.

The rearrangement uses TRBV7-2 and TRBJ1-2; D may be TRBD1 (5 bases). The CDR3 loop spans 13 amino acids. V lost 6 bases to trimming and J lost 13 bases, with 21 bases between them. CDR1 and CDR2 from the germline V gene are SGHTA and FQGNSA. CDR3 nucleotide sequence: TGTGCCAGCAGTGCGGTGAGCCAGGGCCCGGTCACCTTC. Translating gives CASSAVSQGPVTF.

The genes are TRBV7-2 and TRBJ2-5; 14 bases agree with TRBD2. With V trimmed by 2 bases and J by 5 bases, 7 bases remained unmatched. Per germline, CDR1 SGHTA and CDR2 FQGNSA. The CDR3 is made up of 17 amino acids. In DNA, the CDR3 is TGTGCCAGCAGCTTAAATGGACTAGCGGGAGGAGGGGAGACCCAGTACTTC. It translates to CASSLNGLAGGGETQYF.

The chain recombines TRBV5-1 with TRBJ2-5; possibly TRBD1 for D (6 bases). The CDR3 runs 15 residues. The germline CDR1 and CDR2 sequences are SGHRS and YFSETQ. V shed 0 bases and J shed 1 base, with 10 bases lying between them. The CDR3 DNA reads TGCGCCAGCAGCTTGGCCGGGACATTCCAAGAGACCCAGTACTTC. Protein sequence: CASSLAGTFQETQYF. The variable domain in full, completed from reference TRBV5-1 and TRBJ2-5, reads KAGVTQTPRYLIKTRGQQVTLSCSPISGHRSVSWYQQTPGQGLQFLFEYFSETQRNKGNFPGRFSGRQFSNSRSEMNVSTLELGDSALYLCASSLAGTFQETQYFGPGTRLLVL.

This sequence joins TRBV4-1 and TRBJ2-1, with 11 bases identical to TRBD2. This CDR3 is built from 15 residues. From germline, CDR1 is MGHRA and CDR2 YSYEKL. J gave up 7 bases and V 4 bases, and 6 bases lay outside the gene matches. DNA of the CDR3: TGCGCCAGCAGCCCACTAGCGGGAGTGCGGAATGAGCAGTTCTTC. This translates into CASSPLAGVRNEQFF.

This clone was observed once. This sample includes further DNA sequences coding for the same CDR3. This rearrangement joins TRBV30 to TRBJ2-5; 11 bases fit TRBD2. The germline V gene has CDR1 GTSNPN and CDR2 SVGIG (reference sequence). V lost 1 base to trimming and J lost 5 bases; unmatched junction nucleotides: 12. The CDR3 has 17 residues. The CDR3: CAWSEGLAGGPGETQYF. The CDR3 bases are TGTGCCTGGAGTGAGGGATTAGCGGGGGGGCCTGGTGAGACCCAGTACTTC.

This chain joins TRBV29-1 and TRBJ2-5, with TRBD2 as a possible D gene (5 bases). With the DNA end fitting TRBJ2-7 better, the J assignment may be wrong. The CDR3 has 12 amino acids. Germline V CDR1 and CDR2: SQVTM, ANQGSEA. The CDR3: CSVEVRDYEQYF. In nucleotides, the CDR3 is TGCAGCGTTGAAGTGAGGGACTACGAGCAGTACTTC.

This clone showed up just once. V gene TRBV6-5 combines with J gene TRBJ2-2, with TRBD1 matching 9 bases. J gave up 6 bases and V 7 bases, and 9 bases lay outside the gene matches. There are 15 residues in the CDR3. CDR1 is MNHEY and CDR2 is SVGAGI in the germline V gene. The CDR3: CASTQGQGRAGELFF. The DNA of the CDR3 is TGTGCCAGCACCCAGGGACAGGGTAGGGCCGGGGAGCTGTTTTTT.

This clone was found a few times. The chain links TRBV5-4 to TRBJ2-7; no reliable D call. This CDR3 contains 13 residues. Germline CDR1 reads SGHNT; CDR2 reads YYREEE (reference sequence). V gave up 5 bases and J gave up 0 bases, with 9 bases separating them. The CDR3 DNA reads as TGTGCCAGCAGAGACTGGAGCTCCTACGAGCAGTACTTC. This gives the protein CASRDWSSYEQYF.

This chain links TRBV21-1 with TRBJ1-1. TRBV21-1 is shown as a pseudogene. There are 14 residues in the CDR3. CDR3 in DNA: TGTGCCAGCAGCAAAGCGGGAGGGAACACTGAAGCTTTCTTT. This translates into CASSKAGGNTEAFF.

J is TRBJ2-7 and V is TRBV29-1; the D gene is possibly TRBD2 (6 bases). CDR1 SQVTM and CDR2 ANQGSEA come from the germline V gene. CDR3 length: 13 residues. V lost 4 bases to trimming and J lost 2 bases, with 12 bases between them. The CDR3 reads CSVVGGNTYEQYF. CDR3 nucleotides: TGCAGCGTTGTTGGGGGGAACACCTACGAGCAGTACTTC.

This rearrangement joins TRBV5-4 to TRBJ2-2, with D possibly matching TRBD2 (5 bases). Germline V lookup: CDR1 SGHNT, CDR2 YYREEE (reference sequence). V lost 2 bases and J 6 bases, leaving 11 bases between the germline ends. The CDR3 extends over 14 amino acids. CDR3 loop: CASSFGVGAGELFF. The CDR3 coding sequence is TGTGCCAGCAGCTTCGGGGTCGGGGCCGGGGAGCTGTTTTTT.

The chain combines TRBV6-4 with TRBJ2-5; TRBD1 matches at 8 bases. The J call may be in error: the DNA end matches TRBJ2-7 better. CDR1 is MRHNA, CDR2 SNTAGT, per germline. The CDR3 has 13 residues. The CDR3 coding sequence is TGTGCCAGCAGTCTCAGACAGGGGTACGAGCAGTACTTC. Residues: CASSLRQGYEQYF.

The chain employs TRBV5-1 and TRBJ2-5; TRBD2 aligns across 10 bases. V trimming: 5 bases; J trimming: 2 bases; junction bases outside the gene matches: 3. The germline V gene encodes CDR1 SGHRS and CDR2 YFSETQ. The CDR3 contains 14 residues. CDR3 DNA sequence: TGCGCCAGCAGAACTAGCGGGATTCAAGAGACCCAGTACTTC. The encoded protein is CASRTSGIQETQYF.

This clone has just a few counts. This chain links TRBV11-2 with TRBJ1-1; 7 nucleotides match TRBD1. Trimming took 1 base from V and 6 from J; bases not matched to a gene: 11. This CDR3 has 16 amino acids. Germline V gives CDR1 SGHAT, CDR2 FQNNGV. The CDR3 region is CASSLGRTGRFAEAFF. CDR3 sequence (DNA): TGTGCCAGCAGCTTAGGACGGACAGGAAGATTTGCTGAAGCTTTCTTT.

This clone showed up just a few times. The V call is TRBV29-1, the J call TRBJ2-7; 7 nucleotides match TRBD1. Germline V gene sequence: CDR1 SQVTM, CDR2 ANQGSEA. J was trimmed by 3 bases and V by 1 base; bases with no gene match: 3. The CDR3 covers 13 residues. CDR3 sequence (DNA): TGCAGCGTTGAAGCTGGACAGGTCTACGAGCAGTACTTC. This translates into CSVEAGQVYEQYF.

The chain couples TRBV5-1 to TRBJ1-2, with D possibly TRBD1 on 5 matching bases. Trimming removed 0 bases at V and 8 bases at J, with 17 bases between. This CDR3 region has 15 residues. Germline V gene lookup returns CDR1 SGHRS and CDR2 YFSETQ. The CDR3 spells CASSLAAGWGEGYTF. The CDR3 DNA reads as TGCGCCAGCAGCTTGGCTGCAGGGTGGGGCGAGGGCTACACCTTC. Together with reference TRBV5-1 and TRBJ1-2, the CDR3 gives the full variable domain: KAGVTQTPRYLIKTRGQQVTLSCSPISGHRSVSWYQQTPGQGLQFLFEYFSETQRNKGNFPGRFSGRQFSNSRSEMNVSTLELGDSALYLCASSLAAGWGEGYTFGSGTRLTVV.

CDR3: CASSEGWTGRGGYTF. The CDR3 DNA reads as TGTGCCAGCAGCGAAGGGTGGACAGGGCGAGGTGGCTACACCTTC. The V and J genes are TRBV7-2 and TRBJ1-2; the match to TRBD1 covers 8 bases. The CDR3 has 15 residues. CDR1 SGHTA and CDR2 FQGNSA come from the germline V gene. The V gene end was trimmed by 5 bases and the J gene end by 7 bases; junction bases not matched to a gene: 12.

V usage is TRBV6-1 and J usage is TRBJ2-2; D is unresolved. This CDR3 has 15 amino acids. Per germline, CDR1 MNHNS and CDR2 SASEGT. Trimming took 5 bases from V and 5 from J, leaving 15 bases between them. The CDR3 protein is CASSTERLGTGELFF. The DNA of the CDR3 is TGTGCCAGCAGTACCGAGCGTCTTGGGACCGGGGAGCTGTTTTTT.

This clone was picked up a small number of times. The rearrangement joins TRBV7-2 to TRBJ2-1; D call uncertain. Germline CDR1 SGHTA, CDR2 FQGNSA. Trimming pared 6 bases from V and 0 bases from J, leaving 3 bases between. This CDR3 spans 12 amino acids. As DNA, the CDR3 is TGTGCCAGCAGGGCCTCCTACAATGAGCAGTTCTTC. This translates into CASRASYNEQFF.

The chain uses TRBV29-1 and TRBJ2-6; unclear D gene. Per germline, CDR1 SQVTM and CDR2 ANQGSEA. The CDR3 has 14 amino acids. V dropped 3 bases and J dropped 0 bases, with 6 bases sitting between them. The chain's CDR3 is CSVDLSSGANVLTF. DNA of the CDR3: TGCAGCGTTGATCTTAGCTCTGGGGCCAACGTCCTGACTTTC.

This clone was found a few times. The CDR3 protein is CASSYGQGGETQYF. DNA for the CDR3: TGCGCCAGCAGCTACGGACAGGGGGGAGAGACCCAGTACTTC. The V and J genes are TRBV5-1 and TRBJ2-5; 10 positions match TRBD1. V shed 3 bases and J 4 bases; nucleotides not matched to a gene: 3. The length of the CDR3 is 14 residues. CDR1 and CDR2 (germline): SGHRS, YFSETQ.

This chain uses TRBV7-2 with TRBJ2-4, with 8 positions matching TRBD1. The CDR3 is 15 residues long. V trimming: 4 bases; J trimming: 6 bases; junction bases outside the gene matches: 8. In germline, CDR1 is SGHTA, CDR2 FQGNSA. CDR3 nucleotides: TGTGCCAGCAGCTCATCGGGACAGGCCGTAAACATTCAGTACTTC. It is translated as CASSSSGQAVNIQYF.